One sample yielded the 19 T cell receptor beta chains listed below, sequenced in a study of tumor-infiltrating lymphocytes in primary liver carcinoma. The tissue used was unsorted bulk material of roughly 17-32 mg. RNA and DNA were co-extracted from it with the AllPrep DNA/RNA mini kit. Using a constant-region primer together with ProtoScript II reverse transcriptase, TCR beta cDNA was made from about 500 ng of total RNA. Slightly modified ARM-PCR with three nested multiplex PCR rounds yielded TCR beta libraries. The study ran its first two PCR rounds for around 10 cycles each, using TRBV1-TRBV30 forward primers and a C-beta reverse primer. TCRdb ran MiXCR on the multiplex PCR reads and lists one entry per CDR3 protein. The sample holds just under 95,000 distinct CDR3 sequences, just under 70% seen once. Sequencing input: tumor-adjacent normal liver tissue. The receptors derive from a man aged 35 to 55 with primary liver carcinoma and hepatitis B virus infection.

This clonotype was observed a handful of times. The chain has TRBV5-1 and TRBJ2-7; D ambiguous. CDR3 size: 13 residues. Trimming left V 5 bases short and J 0 bases short, with 9 bases between. The germline V gene has CDR1 SGHRS and CDR2 YFSETQ. Written as DNA, the CDR3 is TGCGCCAGCAGGAGCGCTACCTCCTACGAGCAGTACTTC. It encodes CASRSATSYEQYF. Combining the CDR3 with reference TRBV5-1 and TRBJ2-7 gives the whole variable domain KAGVTQTPRYLIKTRGQQVTLSCSPISGHRSVSWYQQTPGQGLQFLFEYFSETQRNKGNFPGRFSGRQFSNSRSEMNVSTLELGDSALYLCASRSATSYEQYFGPGTRLTVT.

Details on this clonotype: A much larger clonotype is one base distant, so this may be a read error. The genes are TRBV5-4 and TRBJ2-5, with D uncertain. The CDR3 runs 11 residues. Germline V gene sequence: CDR1 SGHNT, CDR2 YYREEE (reference sequence). CDR3 sequence: CVSSLVGTQYF. The DNA for the CDR3 is TGTGTCAGCAGCTTGGTTGGGACCCAGTACTTC.

As for this clonotype: This may arise from a read error, as a much more abundant clone is one base away. No conserved phenylalanine or tryptophan is present at the end of the CDR3, so a read error is the likely explanation. This chain joins TRBV7-8 and TRBJ2-7, with 8 bases aligning to TRBD1. The V gene's germline CDR1 is SGHVS and CDR2 FQNEAQ. The length of the CDR3 is 16 residues. V shed 4 bases, J shed 0 bases, and the junction held 8 bases outside the gene matches. The CDR3 sequence is CASSSEGDRFSYEQYL. CDR3 DNA sequence: TGTGCCAGCAGCTCCGAAGGGGACAGGTTCTCCTACGAGCAGTACCTC.

The rearrangement uses TRBV2 and TRBJ2-7; D not resolved. Germline CDR1 reads SNHLY; CDR2 reads FYNNEI. The CDR3 has 13 amino acids. V was shortened by 2 bases and J by 1 base, with 6 bases between the two germline ends. As DNA, the CDR3 is TGTGCCAGCAGTGAACCAGTTTCCTACGAGCAGTACTTC. Translating it yields CASSEPVSYEQYF.

A remark on this clonotype: Just one base apart from a much larger clone, this may be a read error. The genes are TRBV14 and TRBJ2-1; unclear D gene. The germline CDR1 and CDR2 sequences are SGHDN and FVKESK. This CDR3 comprises 14 residues. The CDR3, as DNA: TGTGCCTGCAGCCAAGGTGGCAGGAACAATGAGCAGTTCTTC. This encodes CACSQGGRNNEQFF.

This clonotype showed up just a few times. One end of the junction fails to match germline, which may point to a read error. The chain is built from TRBV11-2 and TRBJ2-1; possibly TRBD1 for D (9 bases). CDR1 is SGHAT, CDR2 FQNNGV, per germline. There are 16 residues in the CDR3. In DNA, the CDR3 is TGTGCCAGCAGCTACGGGGGGGGACAGGGCTATAATGAGCAGTTGTTC. Amino acids: CASSYGGGQGYNEQLF. The whole variable domain, remainder taken from reference TRBV11-2 and TRBJ2-1, is EAGVAQSPRYKIIEKRQSVAFWCNPISGHATLYWYQQILGQGPKLLIQFQNNGVVDDSQLPKDRFSAERLKGVDSTLKIQPAKLEDSAVYLCASSYGGGQGYNEQLFGPGTRLTVL.

This clonotype was seen at least ten times. V and J are TRBV12-3 or TRBV12-4 and TRBJ2-2; TRBD1 aligns across 12 bases. The V and J ends lost 2 bases and 6 bases, in that order; junction bases with no gene match: 10. The CDR3 has 18 amino acids. The DNA of the CDR3 is TGTGCCAGCAGTTTAATGCCGGGACAGGGGGCGGTAGCCGGGGAGCTGTTTTTT. This sequence encodes CASSLMPGQGAVAGELFF.

With regard to this clonotype: Compared with germline, one end of the junction differs, possibly owing to a read error. This chain uses TRBV11-2 with TRBJ2-1, with 10 bases aligning to TRBD2. CDR3 size: 18 residues. The V gene's germline CDR1 is SGHAT and CDR2 FQNNGV. Here the CDR3 reads CVSSLDQWTSGSFNEQFF. In nucleotides, the CDR3 is TGTGTCAGCAGCTTAGATCAGTGGACTAGCGGCTCCTTCAATGAGCAGTTCTTC.

Remarks on this clonotype: This clone may be a read error of a much larger clone one base away. This chain connects TRBV4-1 to TRBJ1-2; 9 positions agree with TRBD1. CDR3 length: 14 amino acids. Germline lookup yields CDR1 MGHRA and CDR2 YSYEKL. CDR3 nucleotide sequence: TGCGCCAGCAGCGAAGGGACAGGGAACTATGACTACACCTTC. Residues: CASSEGTGNYDYTF.

This clonotype was observed many times. V and J are TRBV12-3 or TRBV12-4 and TRBJ2-4; D not certain. The CDR3 totals 12 residues. Between the trimmed V and J ends, which lost 5 bases and 4 bases, there was a span of 6 bases. The CDR3, as DNA: TGTGCCAGCAGTACTCAAAAAAACATTCAGTACTTC. Encoded protein: CASSTQKNIQYF.

Points on this clonotype: The junction departs from the called germline gene at one end, perhaps through a read error. The chain couples TRBV6-1 to TRBJ2-3, with D possibly being TRBD1 or TRBD2 (6 bases each). CDR3 length: 14 residues. Germline assignment: CDR1 MNHNS and CDR2 SASEGT. The CDR3 protein is CVSRIQGGADTQYF. CDR3 nucleotide sequence: TGTGTCAGCAGAATACAGGGCGGGGCAGATACGCAGTATTTT.

This clonotype was found many times. This chain links TRBV10-3 with TRBJ2-1, with 7 nucleotides matching TRBD2. The CDR3 totals 18 residues. CDR1 ENHRY and CDR2 SYGVKD come from the germline V gene. Germline trimming cut 10 bases from V and 5 bases from J; bases unmatched to any gene: 23. CDR3 bases: TGTGCCACCATGGGCTTGGGGGGGGGAGCAAACAGAGACAATGAGCAGTTCTTC. Translation gives CATMGLGGGANRDNEQFF.

About this clonotype itself: A read error may produce the germline difference seen at one junction end. The V call is TRBV11-2, the J call TRBJ2-1, with 9 bases that match TRBD1. The CDR3 is 14 amino acids. Per germline, CDR1 SGHAT and CDR2 FQNNGV. CDR3 loop: CVSSRGSVDRGQFF. CDR3 DNA sequence: TGTGTCAGCAGCCGAGGGTCCGTGGACAGGGGGCAGTTCTTC.

For this clonotype: A much bigger clone sits one base away, suggesting this may be a read error. The V call is TRBV6-5, the J call TRBJ2-7; 10 bases are a match to TRBD1. This CDR3 spans 15 amino acids. CDR1 and CDR2 (germline): MNHEY, SVGAGI. The CDR3, as DNA: TGTGCCGGCAGTATAGGGGACAGGGGCTCCTACGAGCAGTACTTC. Translation gives CAGSIGDRGSYEQYF.

V and J are TRBV11-2 and TRBJ2-2; D is ambiguous. This CDR3 spans 14 amino acids. Germline V gene sequence: CDR1 SGHAT, CDR2 FQNNGV. V shed 6 bases and J shed 8 bases, with 16 bases lying between them. CDR3 bases: TGTGCCAGCAGTTCAAGCAGCTACGAGGGGGAGCTGTTTTTT. It specifies CASSSSSYEGELFF. Drawing the rest from reference TRBV11-2 and TRBJ2-2, the complete variable domain is EAGVAQSPRYKIIEKRQSVAFWCNPISGHATLYWYQQILGQGPKLLIQFQNNGVVDDSQLPKDRFSAERLKGVDSTLKIQPAKLEDSAVYLCASSSSSYEGELFFGEGSRLTVL.

The table lists this clonotype with many counts. The chain uses TRBV11-2 and TRBJ2-7; weak D call: TRBD2 (6 bases). Germline assignment: CDR1 SGHAT and CDR2 FQNNGV. The CDR3 spans 17 residues. The germline V and J ends were trimmed by 5 bases and 0 bases, with 20 bases remaining between them. As DNA, the CDR3 is TGTGCCAGCAGCCAGGACTACGGTATAAGGAGCTCCTACGAGCAGTACTTC. It specifies CASSQDYGIRSSYEQYF.

The rearrangement links TRBV24-1 to TRBJ2-1; possible D gene TRBD1, 6 bases. V was pared by 4 bases and J by 9 bases, with 15 bases between. Germline CDR1 KGHDR, CDR2 SFDVKD. This CDR3 is 14 amino acids long. CDR3 loop: CATSEVVGGREQFF. In DNA, the CDR3 is TGTGCCACCAGTGAGGTGGTAGGGGGACGTGAGCAGTTCTTC.

About this clonotype: Because it lacks the conserved phenylalanine or tryptophan at the end, this CDR3 is likely a read error. This rearrangement joins TRBV11-1 to TRBJ2-2; D call uncertain. Germline-derived CDR1 and CDR2 are SGHAT and FQDESV (reference sequence). This CDR3 region has 15 residues. The DNA for the CDR3 is TGTGACAGCAGCCTGGTGTCCGCGAACACCGGGGAGCTGTTTCTT. The encoded protein is CDSSLVSANTGELFL.

On this clonotype itself: At one end the junction does not follow the germline gene, possibly because of a read error. The rearrangement links TRBV29-1 to TRBJ1-2; D is unclear. This CDR3 spans 13 amino acids. Germline V gene data show CDR1 as SQVTM and CDR2 as ANQGSEA. CDR3 DNA sequence: TGCAGTTCGGCGGGGATTCTAGACTATGACTACACCTTC. Translated: CSSAGILDYDYTF.